This T cell receptor beta chain is drawn from a study of T cell responses to AZD1222 COVID-19 vaccine. Libraries were prepared by immunoSEQ multiplex PCR; TCRdb keeps only in-frame clonotypes and omits some of them. The sample includes 100,000 to 150,000 clones, approximately 85% of them seen just once. Germline V lookup: CDR1 SEHNR, CDR2 FQNEAQ (reference sequence). The CDR3 loop spans 15 amino acids. V was trimmed by 5 bases and J by 0 bases, leaving 11 bases between them. This chain links TRBV7-9 with TRBJ1-5; the D is unclear. The material was peripheral blood, obtained 28 days after the second AZD1222 dose. This sequence was found in an adult who received the AZD1222 COVID-19 vaccine. The CDR3 DNA sequence: TGTGCCAGCAGCCCCCGTTCCGATAGCAATCAGCCCCAGCATTTT. Protein sequence: CASSPRSDSNQPQHF.